This T cell receptor beta chain was observed in a study of graft-versus-host responses after intestinal transplantation. In the study overall: All recipients got anti-thymocyte globulin induction, then tacrolimus and steroids for roughly 3 years. Study findings and constraints: The authors found GvH clones in recipient marrow, some appearing first in ileum or blood. Circulating GvH clones peaking coincided with falling HvG clones soon after transplant.

The CDR3 covers 15 residues. Germline V gene sequence: CDR1 MNHNS, CDR2 SASEGT. Trimming at V came to 5 bases and at J to 3 bases, leaving 10 bases not matched to a gene. Clones were read by immunoSEQ multiplex PCR, and TCRdb kept only the in-frame ones, dropping some. The sample has tens of thousands of clones; around 42% are singletons. The clonotype originates from a human patient who received an intestinal transplant. V is TRBV6-1 and J is TRBJ2-7; 7 nucleotides line up with TRBD1. The sequencing used alloreactive CD4+ T cells from a mixed lymphocyte reaction culture, collected before intestinal transplant. The subset denotes: CFSE-low proliferating T cells sorted from roughly six-day pre-transplant mixed lymphocyte reaction (GvH or HvG direction). The chain's CDR3 is CASSSLRDRHYEQYF. CDR3 in DNA: TGTGCCAGCAGTTCCCTCCGGGACAGACACTACGAGCAGTACTTC.